This entry lists 18 T cell receptor beta chains sequenced from one sample in a study of T cells in Graves' hyperthyroidism and ophthalmopathy. Researchers amplified the TCR beta CDR3 regions from RNA transcripts. The TCR CDR3 first-round RT-PCR relied on the HTBI primer set. TCRdb re-called the multiplex PCR reads with MiXCR, one entry per CDR3 protein. The profile covers some 270,000 distinct CDR3 sequences, with roughly 13% appearing a single time and around 8% taken by the ten largest. Material: blood. The receptors were sampled from a woman in her 40s with Graves' hyperthyroidism.

This clonotype has ten or more counts. The V gene is TRBV3-1, the J gene TRBJ1-2; D might be TRBD1 (5 bases). Per the germline V gene, CDR1 is LGHDT and CDR2 is YNNKEL (reference sequence). CDR3 length: 16 amino acids. The V gene lost 4 bases and the J gene lost 4 bases, with 19 bases spanning the gap. CDR3 in amino acids: CASSPAMNTGLYGYTF. Here the CDR3 DNA reads TGTGCCAGCAGCCCCGCCATGAATACAGGCCTCTATGGCTACACCTTC. The variable domain in full, with the rest retrieved from reference TRBV3-1 and TRBJ1-2, is DTAVSQTPKYLVTQMGNDKSIKCEQNLGHDTMYWYKQDSKKFLKIMFSYNNKELIINETVPNRFSPKSPDKAHLNLHINSLELGDSAVYFCASSPAMNTGLYGYTFGSGTRLTVV.

There are many counts of this clonotype. CDR3 in amino acids: CASRGLAGGVYTGELFF. CDR3 sequence (DNA): TGTGCCAGCAGGGGACTAGCGGGAGGGGTCTATACCGGGGAGCTGTTTTTT. This chain joins TRBV2 and TRBJ2-2; 16 bases are a match to TRBD2. The CDR3 totals 17 residues. CDR1 and CDR2 (germline): SNHLY, FYNNEI. After removal of 6 bases from V and 5 bases from J, the junction contained 6 bases not matched to a gene.

This clonotype was picked up many times. V and J are TRBV15 and TRBJ2-3; possible D gene TRBD2, 6 bases. The CDR3 runs 16 residues. The V and J ends lost 3 bases and 3 bases respectively, with 16 bases between them. CDR1 is LNHNV and CDR2 is YYDKDF in the germline V gene (reference sequence). The CDR3 sequence: CATSSTLAAKTDTQYF. The CDR3 coding sequence is TGTGCCACCAGCAGTACCTTAGCGGCGAAGACAGATACGCAGTATTTT.

This clonotype was counted many times. The rearrangement uses TRBV2 and TRBJ2-7; 8 bases align to TRBD1. Germline V lookup: CDR1 SNHLY, CDR2 FYNNEI. The length of the CDR3 is 14 residues. V lost 6 bases and J lost 0; bases outside the gene matches: 4. The CDR3: CASRTQGASYEQYF. The DNA for the CDR3 is TGTGCCAGCAGGACTCAGGGGGCCTCCTACGAGCAGTACTTC.

This clonotype turned up a few times. At one boundary the junction diverges from the germline segment, which might be a read error. The chain employs TRBV7-9 and TRBJ1-2, with 9 bases that match TRBD1. The CDR3 length is 16 residues. Per the germline V gene, CDR1 is SEHNR and CDR2 is FQNEAQ (reference sequence). DNA for the CDR3: TGTGCCAGCGGCTTAGGGCGGGACAGGGATGACTATGGCTACACCTTC. Amino acids: CASGLGRDRDDYGYTF.

This clonotype was observed a handful of times. The rearrangement uses TRBV11-2 and TRBJ1-3; D unresolved. Trimming stripped 2 bases from V and 4 bases from J, with 9 bases between. The CDR3 has 14 residues. Per the germline V gene, CDR1 is SGHAT and CDR2 is FQNNGV. The DNA of the CDR3 is TGTGCCAGCAGCTTAATCTCTACCGGAAACACCATATATTTT. Amino acids: CASSLISTGNTIYF.

This clonotype was recorded a few times. The V and J genes are TRBV9 and TRBJ1-2; 11 nucleotides align to TRBD1. Germline CDR1 is SGDLS and CDR2 is YYNGEE. After removal of 4 bases from V and 6 bases from J, the junction contained 8 bases not matched to a gene. The length of the CDR3 is 15 residues. The CDR3 DNA sequence: TGTGCCAGCAGCAAACCCGGACAGGGGGCTGATGGCTACACCTTC. This sequence encodes CASSKPGQGADGYTF.

In its sample, this clonotype was seen a few times. The chain combines TRBV6-4 with TRBJ2-1; TRBD1 matches at 9 bases. Germline loops: CDR1 MRHNA, CDR2 SNTAGT. CDR3 length: 16 amino acids. With 4 bases clipped from V and 7 bases from J, the junction kept 11 bases outside the gene matches. CDR3 sequence (DNA): TGTGCCAGCAGTGGGAGTTCCGGGACAGGGTTTAATGAGCAGTTCTTC. Its protein product is CASSGSSGTGFNEQFF.

Ten or more counts support this clonotype. The chain recombines TRBV7-9 with TRBJ2-1, with 14 bases fitting TRBD2. The CDR3 contains 17 residues. The ends lost 5 bases at V and 9 bases at J; junction bases unmatched: 12. From germline, CDR1 is SEHNR and CDR2 FQNEAQ (reference sequence). DNA of the CDR3: TGTGCCAGCAGCCCCTTCGGGACTAGCGGGAGCAGGGCTGAGCAGTTCTTC. Its protein is CASSPFGTSGSRAEQFF.

The chain carries TRBV19 and TRBJ2-2; 8 nucleotides agree with TRBD1. The CDR3 spans 16 residues. Germline V gene sequence: CDR1 LNHDA, CDR2 SQIVND (reference sequence). With V trimmed by 6 bases and J by 3 bases, 9 bases remained unmatched. CDR3 in DNA: TGTGCCAGTAGAGTCCTCCAGGGGGCTGACACCGGGGAGCTGTTTTTT. The encoded protein is CASRVLQGADTGELFF.

The sample holds a few counts of this clonotype. This chain links TRBV12-3 or TRBV12-4 with TRBJ2-1; 10 bases align to TRBD2. CDR3 size: 15 residues. V trimming: 3 bases; J trimming: 7 bases; junction bases outside the gene matches: 6. The CDR3 region has the DNA TGTGCCAGCAGTTTGGGACTAGCGCCGGGTAATGAGCAGTTCTTC. This codes for CASSLGLAPGNEQFF.

This clonotype was seen ten or more times. The chain combines TRBV20-1 with TRBJ2-5; 10 bases fit TRBD2. Trimming cost V 3 bases and J 4 bases; bases outside gene matches: 14. The length of the CDR3 is 17 residues. Germline lookup yields CDR1 DFQATT and CDR2 SNEGSKA (reference sequence). As DNA, the CDR3 is TGCAGTGCTAGTCGGGCTAGCGGGAGAGGGAGTGGAGAGACCCAGTACTTC. This codes for CSASRASGRGSGETQYF.

The rearrangement uses TRBV27 and TRBJ1-2, with 7 bases identical to TRBD1. Germline V gene lookup returns CDR1 MNHEY and CDR2 SMNVEV (reference sequence). This CDR3 is 14 amino acids long. The junction had 7 bases not matched to a gene; V was cut back by 3 bases and J by 6 bases. CDR3 sequence reads: CASSFRQGVDGYTF. CDR3 nucleotide sequence: TGTGCCAGCAGTTTCAGGCAGGGGGTGGATGGCTACACCTTC.

This clonotype was detected many times. The chain carries TRBV3-1 and TRBJ1-2; no clear D gene. CDR3 size: 13 residues. Trimming stripped 1 base from V and 8 bases from J, with 11 bases between. The germline V gene has CDR1 LGHDT and CDR2 YNNKEL (reference sequence). The DNA of the CDR3 is TGTGCCAGCAGCCAAGTGTCCGGGAACGGCTACACCTTC. Encoded protein: CASSQVSGNGYTF.

V usage is TRBV5-8 and J usage is TRBJ2-3; 14 bases align to TRBD2. There are 17 residues in the CDR3. Germline CDR1 and CDR2: SGHTS and YDEGEE. Trimming removed 0 bases from V and 5 bases from J; junction bases left unmatched: 5. The CDR3 protein is CASSLGLAGGQKDTQYF. The CDR3 region has the DNA TGTGCCAGCAGCTTGGGACTAGCGGGAGGGCAGAAAGATACGCAGTATTTT.

This clonotype appeared a few times. Written as DNA, the CDR3 is TGTGCCAGCAGTTTAGTTCCCTTTAATGAGCAGTTCTTC. This translates into CASSLVPFNEQFF. The rearrangement joins TRBV27 to TRBJ2-1; D unclear. CDR3 size: 13 residues. V gave up 2 bases and J gave up 7 bases, with 9 bases separating them. Looked up from germline, CDR1 is MNHEY and CDR2 is SMNVEV (reference sequence).

The chain employs TRBV20-1 and TRBJ2-7; no reliable D call. From germline, CDR1 is DFQATT and CDR2 SNEGSKA (reference sequence). CDR3 length equals 12 residues. V dropped 5 bases and J dropped 3 bases, with 11 bases sitting between them. The CDR3 reads CSAEVLGYEQYF. CDR3 DNA: TGCAGTGCTGAAGTACTCGGCTACGAGCAGTACTTC.

This chain links TRBV24-1 with TRBJ2-1; 7 bases agree with TRBD2. The CDR3 length is 12 residues. V shed 12 bases and J 5 bases; nucleotides not matched to a gene: 6. The germline V gene has CDR1 KGHDR and CDR2 SFDVKD. The chain's CDR3 is CASGGFHNEQFF. The CDR3, as DNA: TGTGCCTCCGGGGGGTTCCACAATGAGCAGTTCTTC.